Presented here are 12 T cell receptor beta chains from one specimen sequenced in a study of blood T cells in healthy people across ages. A second roughly 6 to 12 cycle PCR used barcoded and J-beta primers. TCRdb reprocessed the 5' RACE reads via MiXCR and lists one record per CDR3 protein. In the table there are 550,000 to 800,000 distinct CDR3 sequences, approximately 21% of which are singletons. The source material was blood. The receptors here all came from a man between 70 and 80 years old in good health.

The rearrangement uses TRBV6-1 and TRBJ2-1, with unresolved D. CDR1 is MNHNS and CDR2 is SASEGT in the germline V gene. Trimming shortened V by 2 bases and J by 9 bases, and 11 bases separated the two germline ends. This CDR3 contains 13 residues. The CDR3 DNA is TGTGCCAGCAGTGAATCCCCCATAGGTGAGCAGTTCTTC. Its protein is CASSESPIGEQFF.

There are a few counts of this clonotype. This rearrangement joins TRBV4-1 to TRBJ1-4, with TRBD1 matching over 9 bases. Germline trimming cut 1 base from V and 4 bases from J; bases unmatched to any gene: 7. CDR1 and CDR2 (germline): MGHRA, YSYEKL. The CDR3 sequence is 17 residues long. For the CDR3, the DNA is TGCGCCAGCAGCCAAGCCCGGGACAGGGCCCGTAATGAAAAACTGTTTTTT. Its protein is CASSQARDRARNEKLFF.

This sequence joins TRBV12-5 and TRBJ2-5, with 7 bases identical to TRBD1. The CDR3 totals 13 residues. Germline V CDR1 and CDR2: LGHNT, FRNRAP. V shed 6 bases, J shed 5 bases, and the junction held 6 bases outside the gene matches. The CDR3 loop is CASGTDRAETQYF. CDR3 bases: TGTGCTAGTGGCACAGACAGGGCTGAGACCCAGTACTTC. Drawing the rest from reference TRBV12-5 and TRBJ2-5, the complete variable domain is DARVTQTPRHKVTEMGQEVTMRCQPILGHNTVFWYRQTMMQGLELLAYFRNRAPLDDSGMPKDRFSAEMPDATLATLKIQPSEPRDSAVYFCASGTDRAETQYFGPGTRLLVL.

The chain recombines TRBV28 with TRBJ2-1, with D perhaps matching TRBD2 (6 bases). The CDR3 is 15 amino acids. The germline V gene encodes CDR1 MDHEN and CDR2 SYDVKM. The V and J ends lost 6 bases and 0 bases respectively, with 12 bases between them. Here the CDR3 reads CASRPGSRSYNEQFF. The CDR3 nucleotides read TGTGCCAGCAGGCCCGGGAGCCGCTCCTACAATGAGCAGTTCTTC.

This clonotype was seen a handful of times. The V call is TRBV20-1, the J call TRBJ1-3; weak D call: TRBD1 (6 bases). The germline V gene has CDR1 DFQATT and CDR2 SNEGSKA (reference sequence). The CDR3 length is 14 residues. The V and J ends lost 4 bases and 0 bases respectively, with 10 bases between them. The CDR3 spells CSATQGNSGNTIYF. DNA for the CDR3: TGCAGTGCTACACAGGGAAACTCTGGAAACACCATATATTTT.

As concerns this clonotype: Without the conserved terminal phenylalanine or tryptophan, this CDR3 likely stems from a read error. The chain carries TRBV6-5 and TRBJ2-1; D is possibly TRBD2 (6 bases). The germline V and J ends were trimmed by 0 bases and 1 base, with 13 bases remaining between them. Germline loops: CDR1 MNHEY, CDR2 SVGAGI. There are 17 residues in the CDR3. The CDR3 is CASSYSLGGASYNEQFL. CDR3 DNA: TGTGCCAGCAGTTACTCGTTGGGGGGAGCGTCCTACAATGAGCAGTTCCTC.

This clonotype was seen a few times. The chain uses TRBV7-3 and TRBJ2-1; the match to TRBD2 covers 7 bases. The J call is uncertain, as TRBJ2-7 better fits the DNA end. CDR1 is SGHTA, CDR2 FQGTGA, per germline. This CDR3 spans 16 amino acids. The CDR3 DNA reads TGTGCCAGCAGCTTAACGGGAGGGCCCCGGAACTCCGAGCAGTACTTC. This translates into CASSLTGGPRNSEQYF.

CDR3 in DNA: TGTGCCAGCAGCCCCTGGGGAGCGGGGACGAATGAGCAGTTCTTC. Translated: CASSPWGAGTNEQFF. The V call is TRBV9, the J call TRBJ2-5, with TRBD2 matching over 7 bases. TRBJ2-1 explains the end of the DNA better; the J call may be wrong. Per the germline V gene, CDR1 is SGDLS and CDR2 is YYNGEE. The CDR3 extends over 15 amino acids.

This clonotype has only a few counts. The chain joins TRBV11-2 to TRBJ2-7; possibly TRBD1 for D (5 bases). Germline CDR1 SGHAT, CDR2 FQNNGV. CDR3 length: 13 amino acids. The V and J ends lost 7 bases and 2 bases respectively, with 12 bases between them. CDR3: CASTSMGPYEQYF. In DNA, the CDR3 is TGTGCCAGCACCTCCATGGGGCCCTACGAGCAGTACTTC.

This clonotype was seen only a few times. This rearrangement joins TRBV6-2 or TRBV6-3 to TRBJ1-1; D may be TRBD1 (6 bases). This CDR3 contains 12 residues. Germline values: CDR1 MNHEY, CDR2 SVGEGT. V lost 6 bases, J lost 12 bases, and 17 bases lay in between. CDR3 amino acids: CASRRRGQRTFF. Written as DNA, the CDR3 is TGTGCCAGCAGACGACGGGGACAACGGACTTTCTTT.

J is TRBJ2-5 and V is TRBV20-1, with TRBD1 as a possible D gene (6 bases). Near its end, the DNA agrees better with TRBJ2-1, so the J call may be wrong. The CDR3 runs 15 residues. Germline lookup yields CDR1 DFQATT and CDR2 SNEGSKA (reference sequence). DNA for the CDR3: TGCAGTGCTAGAGATCATGGGGGCGCCACCCCTGAGCAGTTCTTC. It is translated as CSARDHGGATPEQFF.

V gene TRBV20-1 combines with J gene TRBJ2-7, with 11 bases lining up with TRBD1. CDR3 length equals 14 residues. Germline CDR1 is DFQATT and CDR2 is SNEGSKA (reference sequence). V lost 1 base, J lost 7 bases, and 6 bases stayed unmatched. The CDR3 reads CSARARTGGREQYF. DNA for the CDR3: TGCAGTGCTAGAGCTCGGACAGGGGGCCGGGAGCAGTACTTC.